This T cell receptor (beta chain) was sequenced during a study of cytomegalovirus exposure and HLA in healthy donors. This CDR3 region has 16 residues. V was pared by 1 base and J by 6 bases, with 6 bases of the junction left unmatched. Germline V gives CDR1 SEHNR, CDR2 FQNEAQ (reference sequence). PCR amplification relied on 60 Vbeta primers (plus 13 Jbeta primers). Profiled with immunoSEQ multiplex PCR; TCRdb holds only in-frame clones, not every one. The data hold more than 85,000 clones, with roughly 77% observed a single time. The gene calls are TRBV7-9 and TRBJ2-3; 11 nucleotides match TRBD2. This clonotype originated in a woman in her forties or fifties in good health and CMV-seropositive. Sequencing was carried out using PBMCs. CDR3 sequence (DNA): TGTGCCAGCAGCTTAGTTCTACTAGCGGGAGTTGATACGCAGTATTTT. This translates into CASSLVLLAGVDTQYF.